The next 17 T cell receptor beta chains were all read from a single sample in a study of blood T cell repertoires in COVID-19. Sequencing used immunoSEQ multiplex PCR; TCRdb keeps in-frame clones, though not all of them. The sample records 150,000 to 200,000 clones, approximately 85% being singletons. Sequencing input: peripheral blood. The receptors come from a man between 60 and 70 years old with active or convalescent COVID-19.

The chain joins TRBV10-3 to TRBJ1-5; TRBD1 agrees at 12 bases. The J segment lost 5 bases and the V segment lost 3 bases, leaving 5 bases of the junction unmatched. CDR1 is ENHRY and CDR2 is SYGVKD in the germline V gene. The CDR3 has 16 amino acids. CDR3 nucleotide sequence: TGTGCCATCAGTGACCCCGGGACAGGGGGCCATCAGCCCCAGCATTTT. This encodes CAISDPGTGGHQPQHF.

The gene calls are TRBV18 and TRBJ2-7; TRBD2 is a possible D gene (5 bases). The germline V and J ends were trimmed by 0 bases and 6 bases, with 15 bases remaining between them. CDR3 length: 15 residues. Germline CDR1 and CDR2: KGHSH and LQKENI. In DNA, the CDR3 is TGTGCCAGCTCACCACCAAATTCAGCACGGGGCGAGCAGTACTTC. This encodes CASSPPNSARGEQYF.

The chain combines TRBV10-3 with TRBJ2-7; perhaps TRBD1 as D (6 bases). Germline loops: CDR1 ENHRY, CDR2 SYGVKD. The CDR3 sequence is 14 residues long. V dropped 6 bases and J dropped 3 bases, with 15 bases sitting between them. The CDR3 loop is CAISSPGQLYEQYF. Written as DNA, the CDR3 is TGTGCCATCAGCTCACCGGGACAACTCTACGAGCAGTACTTC.

The CDR3 coding sequence is TGTGCCAGCAGCGGTGACGGGAATAGCAATCAGCCCCAGCATTTT. Protein product: CASSGDGNSNQPQHF. This chain joins TRBV9 and TRBJ1-5; D gene unclear. CDR1 is SGDLS and CDR2 is YYNGEE in the germline V gene. The CDR3 sequence is 15 residues long. V was trimmed by 3 bases and J by 0 bases, leaving 10 bases between them.

This clone was observed a few times. The rearrangement joins TRBV4-1 to TRBJ1-5, with D maybe TRBD1 (6 bases). There are 17 residues in the CDR3. The germline V gene has CDR1 MGHRA and CDR2 YSYEKL. Trimming removed 0 bases from V and 3 bases from J, with 15 bases in between. CDR3 coding DNA: TGCGCCAGCAGCCAAGATTTACGGGGGGCCACCAATCAGCCCCAGCATTTT. Translating gives CASSQDLRGATNQPQHF.

The V call is TRBV9, the J call TRBJ1-2; TRBD1 agrees at 7 bases. The V segment lost 5 bases and the J segment 4 bases; nucleotides outside the gene matches: 8. Germline lookup yields CDR1 SGDLS and CDR2 YYNGEE. This CDR3 comprises 14 residues. CDR3 loop: CASSYGQESYGYTF. In DNA, the CDR3 is TGTGCCAGCAGTTACGGACAGGAAAGCTATGGCTACACCTTC.

The V gene is TRBV5-1, the J gene TRBJ2-5; the match to TRBD1 covers 8 bases. With 1 base clipped from V and 5 bases from J, the junction kept 7 bases outside the gene matches. CDR3 size: 15 residues. Germline V gives CDR1 SGHRS, CDR2 YFSETQ. CDR3 sequence: CASSLQTGEGETQYF. In nucleotides, the CDR3 is TGCGCCAGCAGCTTGCAGACAGGGGAAGGGGAGACCCAGTACTTC.

The chain links TRBV19 to TRBJ2-1; TRBD2 is a possible D gene (7 bases). V was clipped by 7 bases and J by 9 bases, with 22 bases between them. From germline, CDR1 is LNHDA and CDR2 SQIVND (reference sequence). This CDR3 has 15 residues. CDR3 in DNA: TGTGCCAGTATGGTAGGGGGAGGGTCCCTTAGTGAGCAGTTCTTC. Translated, it gives CASMVGGGSLSEQFF.

This clone was recorded only once. This chain uses TRBV28 with TRBJ1-2; the D gene is possibly TRBD1 (6 bases). V gave up 11 bases and J gave up 1 base, with 14 bases separating them. There are 13 residues in the CDR3. The germline CDR1 and CDR2 sequences are MDHEN and SYDVKM. This CDR3 reads CASSRGRNYGYTF. The CDR3 DNA sequence: TGTGCCTCCAGCAGGGGCCGTAACTATGGCTACACCTTC.

The genes are TRBV3-1 (or the pseudogene TRBV3-2) and TRBJ2-1; 9 nucleotides line up with TRBD2. Looked up from germline, CDR1 is LGHDT and CDR2 is YNNKEL (reference sequence). The CDR3 is 14 amino acids. Trimming at V came to 4 bases and at J to 8 bases, leaving 6 bases not matched to a gene. CDR3 nucleotide sequence: TGTGCCAGCAGCCTTGGCGGGGGGGCCCATGAGCAGTTCTTC. This translates into CASSLGGGAHEQFF.

The chain is built from TRBV7-9 and TRBJ1-2, with 9 bases aligning to TRBD1. There are 14 residues in the CDR3. Germline assignment: CDR1 SEHNR and CDR2 FQNEAQ (reference sequence). V lost 0 bases to trimming and J lost 6 bases; unmatched junction nucleotides: 2. CDR3 nucleotide sequence: TGTGCCAGCAGCTTAGCCGGGACAGGGAATGGCTACACCTTC. Translated, it gives CASSLAGTGNGYTF.

This clone was seen only once. V usage is TRBV11-2 and J usage is TRBJ1-1, with D perhaps TRBD1 (6 bases). The CDR3 contains 14 residues. The V gene lost 5 bases and the J gene lost 11 bases, with 21 bases spanning the gap. The germline V gene has CDR1 SGHAT and CDR2 FQNNGV. For the CDR3, the DNA is TGTGCCAGCAGCCCCCCAGTAACTTGGACAGAGGCTTTCTTT. Protein: CASSPPVTWTEAFF.

J is TRBJ1-1 and V is TRBV28, with a possible D match to TRBD1 (6 bases). Germline loops: CDR1 MDHEN, CDR2 SYDVKM. This CDR3 is 13 amino acids long. The ends were cut back, 11 bases at V and 4 bases at J, with 17 bases in the middle. In nucleotides, the CDR3 is TGTGCCGGCGGGGGGCAGGCGCGCACTGAAGCTTTCTTT. Its translation is CAGGGQARTEAFF.

The chain combines TRBV29-1 with TRBJ2-7, with a tentative D call TRBD1 (6 bases). CDR3 length: 13 residues. Germline V CDR1 and CDR2: SQVTM, ANQGSEA. The V and J ends lost 7 bases and 5 bases respectively, with 18 bases between them. CDR3 region: CSALGALRDEQYF. CDR3 sequence (DNA): TGCAGCGCCTTGGGGGCCCTCCGCGACGAGCAGTACTTC.

The chain joins TRBV19 to TRBJ1-3; TRBD1 matches 7 bases. V lost 2 bases to trimming and J lost 2 bases; unmatched junction nucleotides: 9. Germline V CDR1 and CDR2: LNHDA, SQIVND (reference sequence). The CDR3 length is 17 residues. DNA of the CDR3: TGTGCCAGTAGTATACAACGGGACAGCGATACTGGAAACACCATATATTTT. Encoded protein: CASSIQRDSDTGNTIYF.

V gene TRBV24-1 combines with J gene TRBJ2-3; 8 nucleotides agree with TRBD2. Trimming removed 5 bases from V and 4 bases from J; junction bases left unmatched: 7. From germline, CDR1 is KGHDR and CDR2 SFDVKD. The CDR3 is 15 amino acids. As DNA, the CDR3 is TGTGCCACCAGTGGGATTAGCGGGAACGCAGATACGCAGTATTTT. Translating gives CATSGISGNADTQYF.

The rearrangement uses TRBV4-1 and TRBJ1-4; D gene uncertain. The CDR3 runs 18 residues. CDR1 is MGHRA and CDR2 is YSYEKL in the germline V gene. Between the trimmed V and J ends, which lost 4 bases and 10 bases, there was a span of 28 bases. The CDR3 region is CASSPSAVQQWPSGKLFF. Here the CDR3 DNA reads TGCGCCAGCAGCCCCAGTGCTGTCCAGCAGTGGCCCTCGGGAAAACTGTTTTTT.